This T cell receptor beta chain appears in the sequencing data of a study of shared T cell receptors in the human thymus. The table came from immunoSEQ multiplex PCR; TCRdb's copy has only in-frame clones and leaves some out. The sample lists about 660,000 clones, more than 70% occurring once. This clone was seen only once. Losses at the gene ends were 1 base for V and 1 base for J; bases not matched to a gene: 20. This CDR3 contains 21 residues. This sample was shared with a second study, whose subject was human thymus T cells. According to that study: Thymus was obtained from resections taken during corrective heart surgery. The related literature has documented a marked overlap of thymic repertoires among unrelated individuals.

Sequenced sample: thymocytes. The chain joins TRBV5-3 to TRBJ2-1; 7 nucleotides match TRBD2. TRBV5-3 is treated as an ORF (open reading frame) with a function not yet certain. The receptor's source is a boy under two years old with a congenital heart defect. The CDR3 DNA sequence: TGTGCCAGAAGCTTGTGCCGGAAGGCTAGCGGTTACTCCTCATCCTACAATGAGCAGTTCTTC. It translates to CARSLCRKASGYSSSYNEQFF.